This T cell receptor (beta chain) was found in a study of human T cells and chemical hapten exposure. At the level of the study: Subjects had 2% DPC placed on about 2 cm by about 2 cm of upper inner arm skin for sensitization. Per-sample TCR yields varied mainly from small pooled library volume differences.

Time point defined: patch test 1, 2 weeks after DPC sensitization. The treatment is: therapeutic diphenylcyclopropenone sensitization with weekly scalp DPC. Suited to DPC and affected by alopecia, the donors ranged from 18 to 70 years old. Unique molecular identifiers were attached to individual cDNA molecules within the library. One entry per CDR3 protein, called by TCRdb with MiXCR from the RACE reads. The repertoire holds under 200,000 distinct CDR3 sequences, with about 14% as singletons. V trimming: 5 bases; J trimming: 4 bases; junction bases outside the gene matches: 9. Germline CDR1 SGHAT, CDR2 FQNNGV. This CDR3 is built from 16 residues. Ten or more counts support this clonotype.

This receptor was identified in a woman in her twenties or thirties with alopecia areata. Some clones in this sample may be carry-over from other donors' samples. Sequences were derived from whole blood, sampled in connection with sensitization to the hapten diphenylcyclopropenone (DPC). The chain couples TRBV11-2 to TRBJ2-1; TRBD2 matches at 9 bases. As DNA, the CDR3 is TGTGCCAGCAGCGGAGTGGGGCTAGCGGGGTACAATGAGCAGTTCTTC. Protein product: CASSGVGLAGYNEQFF.